This T cell receptor (beta chain) came from a study of shared clonotypes between healthy human individuals. The CDR3 has 13 residues. CDR1 and CDR2 (germline): SNHLY, FYNNEI. V trimming: 4 bases; J trimming: 4 bases; junction bases outside the gene matches: 3. This table comes from immunoSEQ multiplex PCR, and its TCRdb copy is limited to in-frame clones, with some not included. The table includes about 990,000 clones, about four fifths detected once. The clonotype was recovered from a young man in good health. Some clones in this sample may be carry-over from other donors' samples. This chain uses TRBV2 with TRBJ2-7; the match to TRBD2 covers 8 bases. Sequencing used memory CD4+ T cells from PBMCs. Subset: CD45RA-negative fraction. The CDR3 DNA is TGTGCCAGCAGTGTAAAGCGGGGGTACGAGCAGTACTTC. It translates to CASSVKRGYEQYF.